These 7 T cell receptor beta chains share one sample of origin, sequenced in a study of neurological immune-mediated disorders. TCRdb independently ran MiXCR on the 5' RACE reads; one entry per CDR3 protein. The data show roughly 30,000 distinct CDR3 sequences, around 4.5% seen once. The sequenced sample was PBMCs. These receptors all come from a man aged 18 to 30 in good health.

The sample holds many counts of this clonotype. The V and J genes are TRBV29-1 and TRBJ1-1; D uncertain. Trimming shortened V by 3 bases and J by 4 bases, and 9 bases separated the two germline ends. Germline CDR1 and CDR2: SQVTM and ANQGSEA. The CDR3 is made up of 12 amino acids. CDR3 bases: TGCAGCGTTGATGAGGGAGGCACTGAAGCTTTCTTT. Translating it yields CSVDEGGTEAFF.

There are many counts of this clonotype. The genes are TRBV20-1 and TRBJ2-3, with 13 bases lining up with TRBD2. V lost 5 bases, J lost 2 bases, and 7 bases stayed unmatched. Germline-derived CDR1 and CDR2 are DFQATT and SNEGSKA (reference sequence). The CDR3 is made up of 16 amino acids. CDR3 nucleotide sequence: TGCAGTGCTGGATGGACTAGCGGGGGCTCCACAGATACGCAGTATTTT. Translated, it gives CSAGWTSGGSTDTQYF.

This clonotype was observed many times. The chain recombines TRBV4-1 with TRBJ1-1; D not resolved. V lost 3 bases and J 1 base, leaving 18 bases between the germline ends. CDR3 length equals 17 residues. In germline, CDR1 is MGHRA, CDR2 YSYEKL. This CDR3 reads CASSHPMPRRQNTEAFF. Written as DNA, the CDR3 is TGCGCCAGCAGCCACCCTATGCCACGCCGGCAGAACACTGAAGCTTTCTTT.

Ten or more counts support this clonotype. The rearrangement links TRBV6-1 to TRBJ1-1; a weak D match, TRBD1 (5 bases). V lost 6 bases, J lost 4 bases, and 15 bases lay in between. Germline CDR1 is MNHNS and CDR2 is SASEGT. The CDR3 loop spans 14 amino acids. This CDR3 is CASRQPGTFTEAFF. The CDR3 DNA sequence: TGTGCCAGCAGACAACCCGGGACCTTCACTGAAGCTTTCTTT.

This clonotype was seen at least ten times. The chain recombines TRBV15 with TRBJ2-5, with TRBD2 as a possible D gene (6 bases). V shed 8 bases and J shed 2 bases, with 12 bases lying between them. This CDR3 region has 13 residues. Germline CDR1 LNHNV, CDR2 YYDKDF (reference sequence). The CDR3 here is CATGGWLQETQYF. Here the CDR3 DNA reads TGTGCCACCGGGGGGTGGTTGCAAGAGACCCAGTACTTC.

The chain recombines TRBV29-1 with TRBJ1-2, with unresolved D. Trimming removed 6 bases from V and 4 bases from J, with 12 bases in between. This CDR3 is 12 amino acids long. Germline-derived CDR1 and CDR2 are SQVTM and ANQGSEA. The CDR3 region is CSVRSGGYGYTF. The CDR3, as DNA: TGCAGCGTCCGGTCAGGTGGCTATGGCTACACCTTC.

This clonotype was counted at least ten times. The chain has TRBV7-2 and TRBJ2-7; D is perhaps TRBD1 (8 bases). Germline V CDR1 and CDR2: SGHTA, FQGNSA. V lost 5 bases and J 7 bases, leaving 21 bases between the germline ends. This CDR3 spans 15 amino acids. The CDR3 region has the DNA TGTGCCAGCAGCCCAGCGGGGCAGGGGGCGTGGGAGCAGTACTTC. It yields the protein CASSPAGQGAWEQYF.